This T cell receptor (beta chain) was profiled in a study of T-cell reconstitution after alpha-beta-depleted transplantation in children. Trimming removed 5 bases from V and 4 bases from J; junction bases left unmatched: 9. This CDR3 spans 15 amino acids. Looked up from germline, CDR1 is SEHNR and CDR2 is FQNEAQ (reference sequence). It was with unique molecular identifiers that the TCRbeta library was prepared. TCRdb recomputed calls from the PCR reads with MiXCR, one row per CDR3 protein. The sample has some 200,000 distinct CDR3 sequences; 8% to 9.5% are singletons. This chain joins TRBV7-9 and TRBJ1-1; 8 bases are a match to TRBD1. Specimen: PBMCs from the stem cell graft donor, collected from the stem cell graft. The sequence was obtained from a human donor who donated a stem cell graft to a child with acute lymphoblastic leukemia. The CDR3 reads CASSGRDRNSTEAFF. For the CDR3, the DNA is TGTGCCAGCAGCGGCCGGGACAGGAATTCCACTGAAGCTTTCTTT.